What follows are 20 T cell receptor beta chains derived from one specimen sequenced in a study of T cell repertoires in cytomegalovirus infection. TCRdb called the reads again in MiXCR, with one record for every CDR3 protein. Among around 710,000 distinct CDR3 sequences listed, about 27% were seen once. These receptors lack a known antigen. The material was cultured CD8+ T cells from PBMCs, obtained from culture after CMV antigen stimulation. The receptors shown here come from a human donor in good health (CMV status not recorded). Some clones in this sample may be carry-over from other donors' samples.

J is TRBJ1-2 and V is TRBV29-1, with D possibly being TRBD1 (5 bases). The CDR3 contains 11 residues. Germline V gene sequence: CDR1 SQVTM, CDR2 ANQGSEA. V shed 7 bases and J shed 8 bases, with 14 bases lying between them. For the CDR3, the DNA is TGCAGCGCCACGACACGGGGGGGCTACACCTTC. It codes for CSATTRGGYTF.

V usage is TRBV15 and J usage is TRBJ1-5; D possibly corresponds to TRBD1 (5 bases). The CDR3 extends over 15 amino acids. V lost 0 bases to trimming and J lost 7 bases, with 13 bases between them. Germline V gene data show CDR1 as LNHNV and CDR2 as YYDKDF (reference sequence). CDR3 nucleotides: TGTGCCACCAGCAGAGATTTGGGGGTTGTACAGCCCCAGCATTTT. It specifies CATSRDLGVVQPQHF. Looking up the rest from reference TRBV15 and TRBJ1-5 gives the full variable domain: DAMVIQNPRYQVTQFGKPVTLSCSQTLNHNVMYWYQQKSSQAPKLLFHYYDKDFNNEADTPDNFQSRRPNTSFCFLDIRSPGLGDTAMYLCATSRDLGVVQPQHFGDGTRLSIL.

This clonotype was detected only a few times. The chain employs TRBV7-9 and TRBJ2-5; TRBD1 matches at 8 bases. This CDR3 comprises 16 residues. CDR1 is SEHNR and CDR2 is FQNEAQ in the germline V gene (reference sequence). With 5 bases clipped from V and 5 bases from J, the junction kept 13 bases outside the gene matches. The CDR3 DNA reads TGTGCCAGCAGCAGCCTGGTGGCAGGGGGCGACGAGACCCAGTACTTC. It translates to CASSSLVAGGDETQYF. The whole variable domain, remainder taken from reference TRBV7-9 and TRBJ2-5, is DTGVSQNPRHKITKRGQNVTFRCDPISEHNRLYWYRQTLGQGPEFLTYFQNEAQLEKSRLLSDRFSAERPKGSFSTLEIQRTEQGDSAMYLCASSSLVAGGDETQYFGPGTRLLVL.

The V gene is TRBV5-4, the J gene TRBJ2-2; D perhaps matches TRBD1 (6 bases). The CDR3 is 18 amino acids. The V end lost 0 bases, the J end lost 5 bases, and 20 bases lay between the germline ends. Germline V gene lookup returns CDR1 SGHNT and CDR2 YYREEE (reference sequence). This CDR3 is CASSLAGAYRAETGELFF. The CDR3 nucleotides are TGTGCCAGCAGCTTGGCAGGGGCTTATCGAGCGGAGACCGGGGAGCTGTTTTTT. Combining the CDR3 with reference TRBV5-4 and TRBJ2-2 gives the whole variable domain ETGVTQSPTHLIKTRGQQVTLRCSSQSGHNTVSWYQQALGQGPQFIFQYYREEENGRGNFPPRFSGLQFPNYSSELNVNALELDDSALYLCASSLAGAYRAETGELFFGEGSRLTVL.

The chain joins TRBV5-4 to TRBJ2-1, with D tentatively TRBD1 or TRBD2 (6 bases each). In germline, CDR1 is SGHNT, CDR2 YYREEE (reference sequence). The V end lost 1 base, the J end lost 3 bases, and 11 bases lay between the germline ends. This CDR3 spans 15 amino acids. This CDR3 reads CASSLWGALYNEQFF. As DNA, the CDR3 is TGTGCCAGCAGCTTGTGGGGGGCCCTCTACAATGAGCAGTTCTTC.

This clonotype was detected only once. The genes are TRBV6-1 and TRBJ2-7; D possibly corresponds to TRBD2 (5 bases). The V gene lost 5 bases and the J gene lost 7 bases, with 15 bases spanning the gap. Germline loops: CDR1 MNHNS, CDR2 SASEGT. The CDR3 consists of 13 residues. CDR3 coding DNA: TGTGCCAGCAGTTCTCTGGACTTTGGGGAGCAGTACGTC. Translating it yields CASSSLDFGEQYV.

This clonotype has ten or more counts. The V and J genes are TRBV7-2 and TRBJ2-3; D is uncertain. Trimming shortened V by 5 bases and J by 3 bases, and 15 bases separated the two germline ends. Germline V gives CDR1 SGHTA, CDR2 FQGNSA. This CDR3 comprises 15 residues. The CDR3 nucleotides are TGTGCCAGCAGCCCCACAGAAGGGAAGACAGATACGCAGTATTTT. It specifies CASSPTEGKTDTQYF.

The J gene is TRBJ2-7, the V gene TRBV5-6; D unresolved. This CDR3 comprises 14 residues. Trimming removed 0 bases from V and 0 bases from J, with 7 bases in between. Germline V CDR1 and CDR2: SGHDT, YYEEEE. The CDR3 region is CASSLEMVSYEQYF. In nucleotides, the CDR3 is TGTGCCAGCAGCTTGGAGATGGTCTCCTACGAGCAGTACTTC. The variable domain in full, completed from reference TRBV5-6 and TRBJ2-7, reads DAGVTQSPTHLIKTRGQQVTLRCSPKSGHDTVSWYQQALGQGPQFIFQYYEEEERQRGNFPDRFSGHQFPNYSSELNVNALLLGDSALYLCASSLEMVSYEQYFGPGTRLTVT.

The chain joins TRBV28 to TRBJ2-1, with 9 bases fitting TRBD2. CDR1 MDHEN and CDR2 SYDVKM come from the germline V gene. Losses at the gene ends were 0 bases for V and 5 bases for J; bases not matched to a gene: 2. The CDR3 loop spans 15 amino acids. CDR3 sequence: CASSLWASGDNEQFF. CDR3 nucleotides: TGTGCCAGCAGTTTATGGGCTAGCGGGGACAATGAGCAGTTCTTC.

The CDR3 here is CASSYPGQGNSPLHF. CDR3 nucleotides: TGTGCCAGCAGTTACCCGGGACAGGGGAATTCACCCCTCCACTTT. The rearrangement uses TRBV6-5 and TRBJ1-6; 10 positions agree with TRBD1. Germline CDR1 MNHEY, CDR2 SVGAGI. Trimming cost V 2 bases and J 7 bases; bases outside gene matches: 2. The CDR3 sequence is 15 residues long.

J is TRBJ1-2 and V is TRBV20-1; 7 bases map to TRBD1. CDR1 DFQATT and CDR2 SNEGSKA come from the germline V gene (reference sequence). V gave up 3 bases and J gave up 2 bases; unmatched junction bases: 18. CDR3 length: 18 residues. CDR3 in amino acids: CSASLLTSLSGGNYGYTF. CDR3 DNA: TGCAGTGCTAGTCTACTAACCTCCTTGTCAGGGGGGAACTATGGCTACACCTTC.

This clonotype was counted between two and nine times. The V gene is TRBV7-9, the J gene TRBJ1-2, with D uncertain. The V end was cut by 2 bases, the J end by 4 bases, with 11 bases between. CDR1 is SEHNR, CDR2 FQNEAQ, per germline (reference sequence). This CDR3 comprises 14 residues. Here the CDR3 reads CASSLWSDIYGYTF. The CDR3 coding sequence is TGTGCCAGCAGCTTATGGTCAGACATCTATGGCTACACCTTC.

This clonotype was counted at least ten times. This rearrangement joins TRBV7-9 to TRBJ2-5; D is possibly TRBD1 (6 bases). Between the trimmed V and J ends, which lost 8 bases and 2 bases, there was a span of 18 bases. Germline values: CDR1 SEHNR, CDR2 FQNEAQ (reference sequence). The CDR3 is 15 residues long. The CDR3 is CASALGGPPQETQYF. CDR3 in DNA: TGTGCCAGCGCTTTAGGGGGACCCCCTCAAGAGACCCAGTACTTC.

J is TRBJ1-2 and V is TRBV7-6; D uncertain. The CDR3 is 13 residues long. V lost 10 bases to trimming and J lost 5 bases, with 17 bases between them. Germline loops: CDR1 SGHVS, CDR2 FNYEAQ. CDR3: CATHADPIYGYTF. CDR3 sequence (DNA): TGTGCCACTCATGCCGACCCGATTTATGGCTACACCTTC.

This clonotype was found a few times. The chain joins TRBV7-9 to TRBJ2-3, with unresolved D. Per germline, CDR1 SEHNR and CDR2 FQNEAQ (reference sequence). This CDR3 contains 15 residues. Trimming stripped 5 bases from V and 5 bases from J, with 17 bases between. CDR3 amino acids: CASSPTGPKKDTQYF. In DNA, the CDR3 is TGTGCCAGCAGCCCTACCGGGCCGAAGAAAGATACGCAGTATTTT.

V and J are TRBV5-1 and TRBJ1-2, with 7 positions matching TRBD1. This CDR3 is built from 13 residues. CDR1 SGHRS and CDR2 YFSETQ come from the germline V gene. J was trimmed by 10 bases and V by 5 bases; bases with no gene match: 11. CDR3 residues: CASRMIDREDYTF. CDR3 DNA: TGCGCCAGCAGGATGATCGACAGGGAGGACTACACCTTC.

J is TRBJ1-5 and V is TRBV7-9; D remains ambiguous. CDR1 is SEHNR, CDR2 FQNEAQ, per germline (reference sequence). V lost 5 bases and J lost 6, with 8 bases in between. There are 12 residues in the CDR3. The CDR3 DNA is TGTGCCAGCAGCCCAGAAAGTCAGCCCCAGCATTTT. Its translation: CASSPESQPQHF. Filled out from reference TRBV7-9 and TRBJ1-5, the complete variable domain reads DTGVSQNPRHKITKRGQNVTFRCDPISEHNRLYWYRQTLGQGPEFLTYFQNEAQLEKSRLLSDRFSAERPKGSFSTLEIQRTEQGDSAMYLCASSPESQPQHFGDGTRLSIL.

In this sample, this clonotype turned up once. The chain has TRBV6-2 or TRBV6-3 and TRBJ2-5, with 8 positions matching TRBD2. CDR1 MNHEY and CDR2 SVGEGT come from the germline V gene. This CDR3 region has 14 residues. J gave up 3 bases and V 7 bases, and 7 bases lay outside the gene matches. CDR3 in amino acids: CASTNGGAKETQYF. The DNA of the CDR3 is TGTGCCAGCACAAACGGGGGGGCCAAAGAGACCCAGTACTTC.

This rearrangement joins TRBV12-3 or TRBV12-4 to TRBJ1-1, with D possibly being TRBD1 (5 bases). The CDR3 extends over 15 amino acids. With 1 base removed from V and 0 bases from J, the gap between germline ends came to 9 bases. The DNA of the CDR3 is TGTGCCAGCAGTTTAGGATCGGGGGTGAACACTGAAGCTTTCTTT. As protein: CASSLGSGVNTEAFF.

Concerning this clonotype: Its ends do not fully match the called genes, so a read error is possible. CDR3 sequence (DNA): TGTGCCAGCAGCTTAGTTTTCGGGGAGGGGTCGGGGTACAATAAGCAGTTCTTC. Encoded protein: CASSLVFGEGSGYNKQFF. The chain is built from TRBV7-2 and TRBJ2-1, with 7 bases matching TRBD2. CDR3 length equals 18 residues. Germline V gene sequence: CDR1 SGHTA, CDR2 FQGNSA.